This entry lists 22 T cell receptor beta chains sequenced from one sample in a study of cytomegalovirus exposure and HLA in healthy donors. 60 Vbeta and 13 Jbeta primers were used in PCR. Here immunoSEQ multiplex PCR was the method, and the copy in TCRdb shows in-frame clones only, minus some. The sample has roughly 140,000 clones, roughly a tenth seen once; the top ten hold less than 2%. Sequencing used PBMCs. These receptors were collected from a male donor in good health and CMV-seronegative.

The chain couples TRBV5-1 to TRBJ1-4, with no clear D. CDR1 and CDR2 from the germline V gene are SGHRS and YFSETQ. The CDR3 loop spans 14 amino acids. The V end was cut by 0 bases, the J end by 1 base, with 4 bases between. The CDR3 sequence is CASSLGVTNEKLFF. DNA of the CDR3: TGCGCCAGCAGCTTGGGAGTAACTAATGAAAAACTGTTTTTT.

This clone was seen a handful of times. The rearrangement joins TRBV10-1 to TRBJ2-3, with 7 positions matching TRBD1. CDR3 length: 15 amino acids. V lost 7 bases to trimming and J lost 0 bases; unmatched junction nucleotides: 7. Germline V CDR1 and CDR2: WNHNN, SYGVQD (reference sequence). CDR3 nucleotides: TGCGCCAGCAATCCAGACAGGGCTAGCACAGATACGCAGTATTTT. Encoded protein: CASNPDRASTDTQYF.

This clone was counted between two and nine times. The chain employs TRBV9 and TRBJ1-4; tentatively, D is TRBD1 (6 bases). V shed 2 bases and J shed 2 bases, with 19 bases lying between them. Per germline, CDR1 SGDLS and CDR2 YYNGEE. CDR3 length: 18 residues. In DNA form, the CDR3 reads TGTGCCAGCAGCGTCAGTGGACAGCCTATAGACACTAATGAAAAACTGTTTTTT. Amino acids: CASSVSGQPIDTNEKLFF.

V gene TRBV9 combines with J gene TRBJ1-1; D call uncertain. Trimming stripped 4 bases from V and 7 bases from J, with 14 bases between. The CDR3 extends over 13 amino acids. CDR1 is SGDLS and CDR2 is YYNGEE in the germline V gene. Here the CDR3 DNA reads TGTGCCAGCAGCACCGAGGGCAGGCTTGAAGCTTTCTTT. It is translated as CASSTEGRLEAFF.

This rearrangement joins TRBV19 to TRBJ2-3; possibly TRBD2 for D (5 bases). This CDR3 is 13 amino acids long. Trimming left V 6 bases short and J 5 bases short, with 12 bases between. Germline lookup yields CDR1 LNHDA and CDR2 SQIVND (reference sequence). Here the CDR3 DNA reads TGTGCCAGTAGAAGGGTGGGAGAAGATACGCAGTATTTT. Its protein is CASRRVGEDTQYF.

This chain uses TRBV4-3 with TRBJ2-2; the D gene is possibly TRBD2 (6 bases). This CDR3 contains 15 residues. Trimming shortened V by 5 bases and J by 1 base, and 11 bases separated the two germline ends. The germline gives CDR1 LGHNA, CDR2 YSLEER. CDR3 protein: CASSWGLQNTGELFF. The CDR3 DNA sequence: TGCGCCAGCAGCTGGGGACTGCAGAACACCGGGGAGCTGTTTTTT.

The chain combines TRBV29-1 with TRBJ2-3, with 7 bases aligning to TRBD1. CDR3 length equals 13 residues. J gave up 1 base and V 7 bases, and 5 bases lay outside the gene matches. Germline values: CDR1 SQVTM, CDR2 ANQGSEA. CDR3 region: CSARQGGTDTQYF. Written as DNA, the CDR3 is TGCAGCGCCCGACAGGGAGGCACAGATACGCAGTATTTT.

This clone showed up just a few times. The rearrangement links TRBV5-1 to TRBJ2-5, with D unclear. The germline gives CDR1 SGHRS, CDR2 YFSETQ. V lost 0 bases and J lost 2, with 5 bases in between. The CDR3 length is 13 residues. The CDR3 region has the DNA TGCGCCAGCAGCTTGGACTTACAAGAGACCCAGTACTTC. Translating gives CASSLDLQETQYF.

This clone was seen a handful of times. A read error may account for a junction end that differs from germline. This chain links TRBV7-3 with TRBJ1-1; a possible D gene is TRBD1 (6 bases). This CDR3 spans 13 amino acids. Germline CDR1 reads SGHTA; CDR2 reads FQGTGA. CDR3 loop: CASRDRGGTEVFF. CDR3 coding DNA: TGTGCCAGCAGGGATAGGGGGGGCACTGAAGTTTTCTTT. Combining the CDR3 with reference TRBV7-3 and TRBJ1-1 gives the whole variable domain GAGVSQTPSNKVTEKGKYVELRCDPISGHTALYWYRQSLGQGPEFLIYFQGTGAADDSGLPNDRFFAVRPEGSVSTLKIQRTERGDSAVYLCASRDRGGTEVFFGQGTRLTVV.

The J gene is TRBJ1-2, the V gene TRBV6-5; 9 nucleotides line up with TRBD1. Germline V CDR1 and CDR2: MNHEY, SVGAGI. V trimming: 7 bases; J trimming: 4 bases; junction bases outside the gene matches: 4. There are 13 residues in the CDR3. The CDR3, as DNA: TGTGCCAGCACTACAGGGGGCGGCTATGGCTACACCTTC. Amino acids: CASTTGGGYGYTF.

V is TRBV7-2 and J is TRBJ2-4; possible D gene TRBD2, 6 bases. Germline V gives CDR1 SGHTA, CDR2 FQGNSA. The ends were cut back, 8 bases at V and 1 base at J, with 15 bases in the middle. The CDR3 contains 15 residues. Here the CDR3 reads CASSLTGGAKNIQYF. The CDR3 nucleotides read TGTGCCAGCTCCTTAACCGGGGGTGCCAAAAACATTCAGTACTTC.

The rearrangement links TRBV7-9 to TRBJ2-7, with D perhaps matching TRBD1 (5 bases). Deletions cut 5 bases from V and 5 bases from J, with 13 bases between. CDR1 and CDR2 from the germline V gene are SEHNR and FQNEAQ (reference sequence). CDR3 length: 13 amino acids. The CDR3, as DNA: TGTGCCAGCAGCCCCCCCGACAGACACGAGCAGTACTTC. Its protein product is CASSPPDRHEQYF.

This clone was counted between two and nine times. The chain links TRBV4-1 to TRBJ2-5; 11 bases map to TRBD2. The DNA end is a closer match to TRBJ2-7, so the J assignment may be wrong. Germline CDR1 MGHRA, CDR2 YSYEKL. This CDR3 is 18 amino acids long. The chain's CDR3 is CASSQGSGRASALYEQYF. CDR3 DNA: TGCGCCAGCAGCCAAGGTAGCGGGAGGGCCAGTGCCCTCTACGAGCAGTACTTC.

This clone was counted a few times. The rearrangement links TRBV15 to TRBJ1-2; no reliable D call. The V gene's germline CDR1 is LNHNV and CDR2 YYDKDF (reference sequence). Trimming pared 1 base from V and 6 bases from J, leaving 9 bases between. This CDR3 is 13 amino acids long. Here the CDR3 reads CATSRVEQHGYTF. The CDR3 region has the DNA TGTGCCACCAGCAGAGTGGAGCAGCATGGCTACACCTTC.

The rearrangement links TRBV11-2 to TRBJ2-5, with D tentatively TRBD2 (6 bases). In germline, CDR1 is SGHAT, CDR2 FQNNGV. The CDR3 contains 15 residues. The V and J ends lost 4 bases and 5 bases respectively, with 17 bases between them. CDR3 in amino acids: CASSSGLQAGETQYF. Here the CDR3 DNA reads TGTGCCAGCAGCTCCGGACTTCAGGCGGGGGAGACCCAGTACTTC.

This chain links TRBV11-1 with TRBJ2-7, with D possibly TRBD1 on 7 matching bases. The CDR3 spans 16 residues. V lost 5 bases to trimming and J lost 1 base, with 18 bases between them. CDR1 and CDR2 from the germline V gene are SGHAT and FQDESV (reference sequence). Written as DNA, the CDR3 is TGTGCCAGCAGCCGTGCCAGGGGGGCGGAGTCCTACGAGCAGTACTTC. Amino acids: CASSRARGAESYEQYF.

The table lists this clone with a few counts. The J gene is TRBJ2-7, the V gene TRBV28; 14 positions match TRBD2. This CDR3 region has 17 residues. Trimming removed 6 bases from V and 12 bases from J; junction bases left unmatched: 19. Germline CDR1 and CDR2: MDHEN and SYDVKM. The DNA of the CDR3 is TGTGCCAGCAGCCCAACCGGGACTAGCGGGAGAGCCTTTCCCACGTACTTC. Translating gives CASSPTGTSGRAFPTYF.

This clone showed up just a few times. The chain links TRBV5-4 to TRBJ1-4; 7 positions agree with TRBD1. After removal of 0 bases from V and 5 bases from J, the junction contained 10 bases not matched to a gene. The CDR3 has 17 amino acids. From germline, CDR1 is SGHNT and CDR2 YYREEE (reference sequence). CDR3 nucleotides: TGTGCCAGCAGCTTGGCCCCCCCAGGGGGTAGAAATGAAAAACTGTTTTTT. It specifies CASSLAPPGGRNEKLFF.

This clone was found a few times. J is TRBJ2-1 and V is TRBV4-1, with D unresolved. The CDR3 sequence is 15 residues long. Germline lookup yields CDR1 MGHRA and CDR2 YSYEKL. With 0 bases removed from V and 1 base from J, the gap between germline ends came to 7 bases. CDR3 coding DNA: TGCGCCAGCAGCCAAGATTCCCAATCCTACAATGAGCAGTTCTTC. It translates to CASSQDSQSYNEQFF.

This clone showed up just a few times. J is TRBJ1-1 and V is TRBV27; TRBD1 might be the D (6 bases). V was pared by 2 bases and J by 4 bases, with 11 bases between. The CDR3 totals 14 residues. Germline CDR1 is MNHEY and CDR2 is SMNVEV (reference sequence). For the CDR3, the DNA is TGTGCCAGCAGTTTACAGGGGTTGGGCACTGAAGCTTTCTTT. Its translation is CASSLQGLGTEAFF.

This clone was counted a few times. The J gene is TRBJ1-1, the V gene TRBV4-1; 9 bases map to TRBD1. Germline lookup yields CDR1 MGHRA and CDR2 YSYEKL. This CDR3 contains 13 residues. The ends lost 2 bases at V and 8 bases at J; junction bases unmatched: 3. CDR3: CASSQTTGGEAFF. CDR3 nucleotide sequence: TGCGCCAGCAGCCAAACCACAGGGGGCGAAGCTTTCTTT.

A word on this clone: At one of its ends the junction is not consistent with the germline gene, which may arise from a read error. The chain uses TRBV28 and TRBJ2-2; D perhaps matches TRBD2 (5 bases). The CDR3 sequence is 13 residues long. Germline V gene lookup returns CDR1 MDHEN and CDR2 SYDVKM. CDR3 sequence reads: CASQSGNAGELFF. CDR3 nucleotide sequence: TGTGCCAGCCAATCCGGGAACGCCGGGGAGCTGTTTTTT.